The TCR beta chain described here comes from a study of graft-versus-host responses after intestinal transplantation (dated by TCRdb to the early 2020s). General notes on the study: Recipients received multivisceral, liver-intestinal, or isolated intestinal transplants. Every recipient was given anti-thymocyte globulin induction, then maintenance tacrolimus and steroids for around three years. Bulk TCR-beta CDR3 sequencing was used to track graft-versus-host and host-versus-graft alloreactive T cell clones in the graft, circulation and bone marrow after intestinal transplantation. To identify alloreactive clones, pre-transplant mixed lymphocyte reaction products were sequenced and compared with unstimulated pre-transplant donor and recipient T cells. The cohort enrolled under 25 intestinal transplant recipients including one retransplant, and a few patients lacking pretransplant specimens were excluded. A peak of at least 4% donor T cells among recipient peripheral blood mononuclear cells was the definition used for donor T cell macrochimerism. Instead of going to the commercial service, samples from a few later patients were sequenced in-house on an Illumina MiSeq and processed with MiXCR. What the authors observed across the whole study: High GvH to HvG T cell clonal ratios were observed in the allografts of patients with donor T cell macrochimerism. GvH clones turned up in recipient bone marrow, with some appearing earlier in ileal mucosa or blood, a pattern consistent with an intestinal mucosal origin. The conclusions were limited by the relatively low number and heterogeneity of the intestinal transplant patients. Early after transplant, peak levels of circulating GvH clones were associated with declines in HvG clones.

The library was generated by the immunoSEQ multiplex PCR assay. For most patients, genomic DNA was isolated using the Qiagen DNeasy Blood and Tissue Kit and was shipped frozen to Adaptive Biotechnologies for TCR sequencing. For most patients, genomic DNA was subjected to high-throughput TCR-beta CDR3 sequencing by Adaptive Biotechnologies. Under the source paper's analysis protocol: Adaptive's ImmunoSEQ software was the source of the TCR sequencing data for about 20 patients, while three other patients were processed with MiXCR and VDJtools. To correct CD4 versus CD8 sorting errors, any sequence found in both subsets at a frequency ratio below 5:1 was removed. CDR3 nucleotide sequences shared by donor and recipient were removed because the origin of these sequences could not be assigned. Alloreactive clones required at least 2-fold expansion over unstimulated cells and minimum CFSE-low frequency of 0.002% (template counts) or 0.001% (read counts). A clone was considered mappable if detected in the sequenced pre-transplant spleen, lymph node, or MLR CFSE-low populations of the donor or recipient. The cumulative frequency of alloreactive clones was calculated as a percentage of all sequences, weighted by copy number. TCRdb took this table from immuneACCESS and kept in-frame rearrangements with V and J called. Such tables lack part of the clones; where checked against another copy, unresolved V genes explain under half of the gap, and the rest is unexplained. V, J and clone size reflect that table, while D and trimming were determined from the DNA. The sample table lists 60,000 to 65,000 clones, more than 85% of them with a count of one. The ten largest clonotypes hold around 1.7% of the sample.

The intended sense of this specimen's time point label: cells obtained before transplantation from donor or recipient. CD3+CD4+ and CD3+CD8+ populations were FACS-sorted from unstimulated pre-transplant donor and recipient cells taken from spleen or lymph nodes. The germline V gene sets CDR1 to MDHEN and CDR2 to SYDVKM. The junction carries 13 bases between V and J, which are trimmed by 3 bases and 7 bases respectively. Reading from cysteine to phenylalanine, the CDR3 counts 13 amino acids. Here the CDR3 DNA is all that survives: 39 bases in frame from base 1. This clone was seen a single time. This receptor's antigen is unknown. Qualities for individual bases were not recorded, and no much larger clone is one base off.

The sequence derives from a human donor who was the organ donor for an intestinal transplant. The chain is made from TRBV28 and TRBJ2-7, with the D segment identity uncertain. Material: unstimulated CD8+ T cells sorted from spleen or lymph node cells, obtained before transplant. The CDR3 in this case is CASSFPQAVEQYF. The DNA sequence is as follows: TGTGCCAGCAGTTTCCCGCAGGCTGTAGAGCAGTACTTC.